The rows below give T cell receptor beta chains drawn from one sample of a study of molecular identifiers for immune sequencing clone quantification. TCRdb redid the calling of the PCR reads with MiXCR, one entry per CDR3 protein. Of 300,000 to 400,000 distinct CDR3 sequences listed, roughly a quarter are singletons. Sample: naive CD8+ T cells from blood, with Jurkat cell RNA spiked in. These TCRs come from a human donor in good health. Some libraries in this study had Jurkat cell RNA spiked in. Each CDR3 is given without its conserved first and last residue. The D gene is left open where the match is weak. Size tells how often a clone was seen (once, few, many) or the class of an expanded clone, and some rows leave it out.

TRBD1,TRBV11-2,TRBJ2-3,few,ASSFTGGRGTDTQY
.,TRBV7-9,TRBJ2-5,few,VSSDGVPGGTQY
.,TRBV6-2/TRBV6-3,TRBJ1-1,many,ASSGDLANEAF
.,TRBV12-3/TRBV12-4,TRBJ1-2,few,ASSFPGNYGYT
TRBD2,TRBV10-3,TRBJ2-3,few,AISEPSGRGTDTQY
.,TRBV18,TRBJ2-1,few,ASSPPVGNEQF
.,TRBV7-9,TRBJ2-2,few,ASSLVLTPGELF
TRBD1,TRBV19,TRBJ1-1,.,ASRQGLNTEAF
TRBD1,TRBV29-1,TRBJ2-5,.,SVEPHSVAGGLGETQY
.,TRBV19,TRBJ2-3,few,ASSIVGGVSTDTQY
.,TRBV29-1,TRBJ2-3,many,SIPRPPDTQY
TRBD1,TRBV4-2,TRBJ2-3,few,ASSEEQGTYTDTQY
.,TRBV5-4,TRBJ2-7,few,ASSLSATYEQY
TRBD2,TRBV11-2,TRBJ2-3,few,ASSLVGFSGSTDTQY
.,TRBV20-1,TRBJ1-1,few,SALGTRTGPGHAF
.,TRBV7-3,TRBJ1-5,many,ATTSGLNQPQH
.,TRBV11-2,TRBJ2-7,.,ASSSQGGSYEQY
TRBD1,TRBV6-5,TRBJ2-7,.,ASSYSQGETYEQY
TRBD1,TRBV4-3,TRBJ1-1,few,ASSPGQGHTEAF
.,TRBV6-5,TRBJ2-7,few,ASSYSIFYEQY
TRBD1,TRBV5-5,TRBJ2-7,.,ASSLDRGLYEQY
TRBD2,TRBV7-9,TRBJ2-3,many,ASSTGLAGDTQY
.,TRBV7-9,TRBJ2-7,few,ASSPSHPSYEQY
TRBD1,TRBV5-5,TRBJ2-3,few,ASSLQTGGGTDTQY
.,TRBV5-6,TRBJ1-2,many,ASSFGSPNYGYT
TRBD1,TRBV9,TRBJ2-1,many,ASSVRDRYYNEQF
.,TRBV19,TRBJ2-1,few,ASTAGGYEQF
.,TRBV9,TRBJ2-7,few,ASSPEGNFYEQY
.,TRBV20-1,TRBJ1-1,many,SARDAGHQEAF
.,TRBV4-3,TRBJ1-1,many,ASSQDDSWNTEAF
TRBD2,TRBV28,TRBJ2-3,many,ASSPGFSGTTDTQY
.,TRBV5-6,TRBJ1-4,few,ASSQIGGDEKLF
.,TRBV7-9,TRBJ1-1,few,ASSLILGQPEAF
TRBD1,TRBV6-2/TRBV6-3,TRBJ1-5,.,VSSQQGYQPQH
.,TRBV21-1,TRBJ2-3,.,ASSIGLAGRYTQY
.,TRBV4-1,TRBJ2-7,many,ASSLKHAHPYEQY
.,TRBV12-3/TRBV12-4,TRBJ1-2,many,ASSADSFYT
.,TRBV25-1,TRBJ1-1,many,ASRIWGGTEAF
TRBD2,TRBV9,TRBJ2-5,.,ASSDRTSGQETLY
.,TRBV28,TRBJ1-5,many,ASSFLGPRGPEANNQPQH
.,TRBV2,TRBJ2-2,few,ASSEWAGGGELF
.,TRBV25-1,TRBJ2-5,few,ASSGGLETQY
TRBD2,TRBV6-2/TRBV6-3,TRBJ2-5,.,ASSYDREGLETQY
TRBD2,TRBV12-3/TRBV12-4,TRBJ2-2,.,ASRYPGQIFLREGPHTGELF
.,TRBV18,TRBJ1-1,.,ASSPTTEEAF
TRBD1,TRBV6-5,TRBJ1-4,few,ASSYFSRGSEKLF
.,TRBV7-6,TRBJ2-2,.,ASSLAGGPGELF
.,TRBV28,TRBJ2-5,many,ASRPDGSKETQY
TRBD1,TRBV5-6,TRBJ2-7,.,ASSFGTGPREQY
.,TRBV6-5,TRBJ2-7,.,ASSYSSGLGPPEQY
.,TRBV7-6,TRBJ2-3,.,ASSFFPGADTQY
.,TRBV20-1,TRBJ1-5,few,SARELQGVGNQPQH
TRBD1,TRBV29-1,TRBJ1-1,few,SVEDLTGGTEAF